The source of this TCR beta chain is a study of prognosis after radiotherapy for stage I lung cancer. Multiplex PCR in two rounds served to amplify TCR beta CDR3 from genomic DNA. Each TRBV and TRBJ gene had its own primer in the first PCR round. TCRdb used MiXCR to reprocess the multiplex PCR reads, holding one entry per CDR3 protein. The top ten clones hold around a third of a sample with more than 25,000 distinct CDR3 sequences, 25% to 40% of them seen once. This clonotype showed up many times. One junction end disagrees with the germline gene, perhaps due to a read error. There are 11 residues in the CDR3. Germline V lookup: CDR1 SGHVS, CDR2 FQNEAQ.

The sequences come from PBMCs, collected before or after stereotactic body radiation therapy (not recorded which). The TCR comes from a donor aged 50 or older with non-small cell lung cancer. The chain employs TRBV7-8 and TRBJ2-5; D not resolved. The CDR3 DNA is TGCGCCAGCAGCTTAGTGGAGACCCAGTACTTC. Translated: CASSLVETQYF.